Listed below are T cell receptor beta chains from one sample, sequenced in a study of T-cell reconstitution after alpha-beta-depleted transplantation in children. TCRdb reprocessed the PCR reads with MiXCR, giving one entry per CDR3 protein. This table holds some 200,000 distinct CDR3 sequences, approximately 9% found once. Sequenced here: PBMCs from the stem cell graft donor, sampled from the stem cell graft. These receptors were collected from a human donor who donated a stem cell graft to a child with acute lymphoblastic leukemia. CDR3s include the opening cysteine and the closing phenylalanine or tryptophan. The D gene is left open where the match is weak.

TRBD2 TRBV6-2/TRBV6-3 CASREVGLGSSTQYF
TRBD1 TRBV15 CATTSGDRGYSPLHF
TRBD1 TRBV7-8 CASSLAEDRPSQGYTF
. TRBV29-1 CSVDYNTEAFF
TRBD1 TRBV28 CASCQQGDRGLYEQYF
TRBD1 TRBV20-1 CSARTGRGSYTF
TRBD1 TRBV5-1 CASSPGQIEYTGELFF
. TRBV7-9 CASSFTGDQPQHF
TRBD2 TRBV7-9 CASSPGLAGPTGELFF
. TRBV6-5 CASSYESSSGNTIYF
TRBD1 TRBV27 CASTTGQGEAFF
TRBD1 TRBV4-3 CASSQDNRGRETQYF
TRBD1 TRBV19 CASNFGQGENSPLHF
. TRBV15 CATSRDWRVWGYTF
. TRBV29-1 CSVEMTSNEQFF
. TRBV21-1 CASSAQPRDLSGNTIYF
. TRBV13 CASSAPPGSGETQYF
. TRBV27 CASSWLLTDTQYF
TRBD2 TRBV7-2 CASSIGGFRDTQYF
TRBD1 TRBV7-4 CASSLAQGASFKDIYEQYF
TRBD1 TRBV7-9 CASSALTGALGYNEQFF
. TRBV20-1 CSARWLDSLNTEAFF
. TRBV4-1 CASSQGPGIRNTIYF
. TRBV6-6 CASRPDSNYGYTF
TRBD2 TRBV12-3/TRBV12-4 CASRGGGARLDYNEQFF
. TRBV7-3 CASSLTVGRRTYEQYF
. TRBV29-1 CSVKVEDGESQPQHF
. TRBV5-1 CASSLGGNYGYTF
. TRBV4-3 CASSQDLQGSRGSNEKLFF
. TRBV5-6 CASSRMTRRDTGELFF
. TRBV20-1 CSAKGGNGPNEQFF
. TRBV6-5 CASSSGRPNEQFF
TRBD1 TRBV10-3 CAISGDRGAYEQYF
. TRBV3-1 CASSQARGASEQFF
. TRBV5-1 CASSLRAGEQFF
. TRBV5-5 CASSLSLEEKLFF